There are many counts of the clone carrying this T cell receptor (beta chain). What it binds is unknown. This sample was included in a study of Graves' ophthalmopathy and Graves' hyperthyroidism. Researchers turned away patients with other autoimmune diseases, uncontrolled infections, pregnancy or lactation. The PBMCs were taken from about 9.7 ml of fresh peripheral blood. In germline, CDR1 is LGHNA, CDR2 YSLEER. With 6 bases removed from V and 3 bases from J, the gap between germline ends came to 11 bases. There are 14 residues in the CDR3. The sequenced template was RNA, covering the TCR beta CDR3 region. RT-PCR in the first round used HTBI primers; a second-round multiplex PCR followed. TCRdb itself ran the multiplex PCR reads through MiXCR, one entry per CDR3 protein. The sample includes under 200,000 distinct CDR3 sequences, 30% to 45% of them seen just once. Overall study results and limits: It was with 65% to 71% sensitivity and about 72% specificity that the model predicted ophthalmopathy progression. The blood repertoire also included most expanded thyroid clonotypes above 0.001 frequency.

The receptor was isolated from a woman between 40 and 55 years old with Graves' ophthalmopathy. This chain links TRBV4-3 with TRBJ2-2; no firm D call. Input material: peripheral blood. The DNA for the CDR3 is TGCGCCAGCAGGCCGGGTGTTCACACCGGGGAGCTGTTTTTT. Residues: CASRPGVHTGELFF.